One T cell receptor (beta chain) is described in this entry. The sample originates from a study of beta chain features in type 1 diabetes. About the research overall: Patients looked much like healthy donors when it came to age, gender and cell yields.

Investigators reverse transcribed all isolated RNA, so they sequenced expressed TCRB transcripts. Profiled with immunoSEQ multiplex PCR; TCRdb holds only in-frame clones, not every one. The sample lists tens of thousands of clones; roughly 34% were seen once. There are 15 residues in the CDR3. V trimming: 1 base; J trimming: 2 bases; junction bases outside the gene matches: 4. Germline CDR1 MNHEY, CDR2 SMNVEV (reference sequence). Sorted cells reached over 98% purity in every population. The TCR was taken from a woman aged 18-29 years in good health. Sequenced sample: stem cell memory CD4+ T cells from blood. The chain carries TRBV27 and TRBJ2-7; 8 positions agree with TRBD2. CDR3 nucleotide sequence: TGTGCCAGCAGTTTATATAGCGGGGATACCTACGAGCAGTACTTC. The encoded protein is CASSLYSGDTYEQYF.